The subject of this entry is one T cell receptor beta chain. This clonotype is termed medium-sized (0.01 to 0.1%). No antigen is known for it. No base quality values were provided; no much bigger clone lies one nucleotide off. The receptor library was made with RACE. Data came from a NextSeq 500. Library preparation attached unique molecular identifiers to individual cDNA molecules for quantitative, reproducible TCR counting. Each blood RNA sample was used to sequence both TCR alpha and TCR beta chains. In the source study's methods: The median number of TCRs per sample was 90,000 to 100,000, ranging from about 20,000 to 750,000. V, J and CDR3 annotation of the TCR reads was performed with the Decombinator software suite. Every sample was subsampled to the same number of TCRs (28,000) for the PS versus PT1 abundance plots. TCRs were defined as expanded if absent before sensitization and observed at least eight times at the 2-week time point. The public reads were quality trimmed at Q25 with fastp and then assembled into clones with MiXCR by TCRdb, keeping productive beta chains. Identical CDR3 protein sequences are pooled into one entry, listed with their most common genes and DNA. TCRdb, rather than the study authors, made the V and J calls. A total of some 70,000 distinct CDR3 sequences appear in this sample, around a third of them only once. The ten largest make up approximately 9.1% of the sample.

CDR1 and CDR2, per the germline V gene, are SGHDT and YYEEEE. Trimming takes 5 bases from V and 6 bases from J, and the germline ends sit 15 bases apart. There are 14 amino acids in the CDR3, from cysteine to phenylalanine inclusive. The read is trimmed to its CDR3 DNA, 42 bases read in frame from base 1. The sample belongs to a study of human T cells and chemical hapten exposure (TCRdb year 2021). Study-wide context: For sensitization, 2% DPC in acetone was applied to a 2 cm by 2 cm area of upper inner arm skin. Weekly therapeutic DPC doses were additionally applied to the scalp of patients throughout the roughly 26-week study period. Libraries were combined into a pool for sequencing, and differences in TCR yield between samples came mainly from small differences in library volumes within the pool. In alopecia patients, the study followed how the peripheral blood TCR repertoire changed in vivo over primary and secondary sensitization to diphenylcyclopropenone (DPC), a hapten. Blood was sampled from patients pre-sensitization (week 0) and at 2, 6 and about 24 weeks after DPC sensitization. The patient cohort, mostly female, included alopecia areata with under or over 50% scalp involvement, alopecia totalis and alopecia universalis. About 30 alopecia patients provided blood for TCR sequencing at one to four time points (pre-sensitization, 2, 6 and 24 weeks). Patch testing on the upper back used Finn chambers containing 0.01% DPC, with scoring done after 6 days according to International Contact Dermatitis Research Group standards. Points the paper makes about the study in general: Expanded TCRs formed significantly more large CDR3 similarity clusters than pre-sensitization or healthy control sets, consistent with antigen-driven responses. DPC sensitization did not change the number of TCRs with a frequency above 1 in 1000, and there was no evidence of changes in global repertoire structure. Patch test score was positively correlated with the number of PT1 expanded TCRs, with significance at thresholds 8, 16 and 32 but not at 4. Repeated subsampling changed both the strength of the expansion versus patch-test correlation and the threshold at which the correlation became significant. Because all patients had alopecia, a presumed autoimmune disease, the immune response of the patients might differ from that of healthy individuals.

The time point tag for this specimen amounts to: patch test 1, 2 weeks after DPC sensitization. Per the publication, the treatment or condition label means: therapeutic diphenylcyclopropenone sensitization with weekly scalp DPC. At each patch-test visit, blood was drawn before the patch test was applied. Patients were eligible if aged 18 to 70, diagnosed with alopecia and judged suitable for DPC therapy, and pregnant patients were excluded. Total RNA was extracted from unfractionated whole blood that had been collected in Tempus Blood RNA tubes. The sequences come from whole blood, collected in connection with sensitization to the hapten diphenylcyclopropenone (DPC). This chain joins TRBV5-6 to TRBJ2-1; the best D guess is TRBD1, with 5 bases matching. This TCR came from a man aged 35-49 years with alopecia areata. Some clones in this sample may be carry-over from other donors' samples. The CDR3 protein is CASRVILGANEQFF. The nucleotide sequence is given as TGTGCCAGCAGAGTGATACTTGGGGCCAATGAGCAGTTCTTC.